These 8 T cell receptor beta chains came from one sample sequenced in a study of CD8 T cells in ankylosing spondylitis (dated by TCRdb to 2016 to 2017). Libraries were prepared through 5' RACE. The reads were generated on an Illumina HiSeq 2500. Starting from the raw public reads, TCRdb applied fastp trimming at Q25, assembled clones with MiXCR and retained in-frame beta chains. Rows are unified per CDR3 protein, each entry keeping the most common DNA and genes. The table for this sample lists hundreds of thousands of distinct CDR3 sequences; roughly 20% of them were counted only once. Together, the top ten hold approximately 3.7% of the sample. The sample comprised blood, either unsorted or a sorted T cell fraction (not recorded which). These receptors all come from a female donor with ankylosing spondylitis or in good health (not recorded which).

CDR3 in amino acids: CASSLLGQPGDEQFF. The CDR3 nucleotides are TGTGCCAGCAGCTTACTTGGGCAGCCGGGGGATGAGCAGTTCTTC. The chain joins TRBV7-3 to TRBJ2-1; D possibly corresponds to TRBD2 (6 bases). The germline gives CDR1 SGHTA, CDR2 FQGTGA. This CDR3 is 15 amino acids long. With 2 bases removed from V and 8 bases from J, the gap between germline ends came to 16 bases. Full variable domain (outside the CDR3, taken from reference TRBV7-3 and TRBJ2-1): GAGVSQTPSNKVTEKGKYVELRCDPISGHTALYWYRQSLGQGPEFLIYFQGTGAADDSGLPNDRFFAVRPEGSVSTLKIQRTERGDSAVYLCASSLLGQPGDEQFFGPGTRLTVL.

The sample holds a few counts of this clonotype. The CDR3 loop reads CSARDRRGQETQYF. CDR3 sequence (DNA): TGCAGTGCTAGAGACCGCAGGGGGCAGGAGACCCAGTACTTC. The J gene is TRBJ2-5, the V gene TRBV20-1, with TRBD1 identical over 8 bases. Trimming removed 0 bases from V and 5 bases from J; junction bases left unmatched: 5. The CDR3 covers 14 residues. The germline gives CDR1 DFQATT, CDR2 SNEGSKA (reference sequence).

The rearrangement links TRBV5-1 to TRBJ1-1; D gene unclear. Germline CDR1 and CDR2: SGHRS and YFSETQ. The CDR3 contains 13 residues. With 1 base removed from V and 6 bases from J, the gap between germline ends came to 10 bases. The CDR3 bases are TGCGCCAGCAGCTTGAACCGGGATGCTGAAGCTTTCTTT. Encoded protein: CASSLNRDAEAFF.

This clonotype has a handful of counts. The CDR3 nucleotides read TGTGCCAGCAGCTTAGGAGGGGGCGGGAGGAGAGAGACCCAGTACTTC. As protein: CASSLGGGGRRETQYF. V is TRBV7-2 and J is TRBJ2-5; possible D gene TRBD2, 8 bases. The germline V and J ends were trimmed by 1 base and 4 bases, with 16 bases remaining between them. CDR1 and CDR2 (germline): SGHTA, FQGNSA. The CDR3 covers 16 residues.

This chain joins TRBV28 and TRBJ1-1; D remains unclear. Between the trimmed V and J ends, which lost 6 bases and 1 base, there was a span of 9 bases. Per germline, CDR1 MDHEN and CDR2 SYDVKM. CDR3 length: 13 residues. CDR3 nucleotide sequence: TGTGCCAGCAGGTCCAGTGGGAACACTGAAGCTTTCTTT. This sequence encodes CASRSSGNTEAFF.

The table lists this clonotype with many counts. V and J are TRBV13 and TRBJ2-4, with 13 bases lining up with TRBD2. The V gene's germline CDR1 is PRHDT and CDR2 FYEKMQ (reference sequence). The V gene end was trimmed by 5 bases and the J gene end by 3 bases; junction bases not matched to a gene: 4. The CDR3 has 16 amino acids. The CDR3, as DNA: TGTGCCAGCAGCAGAGGACTAGCGGGAGTCAAAAACATTCAGTACTTC. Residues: CASSRGLAGVKNIQYF.

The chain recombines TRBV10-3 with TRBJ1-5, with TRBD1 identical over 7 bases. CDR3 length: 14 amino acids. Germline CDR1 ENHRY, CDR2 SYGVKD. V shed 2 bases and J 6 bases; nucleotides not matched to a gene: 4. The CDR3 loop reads CAISEDREIQPQHF. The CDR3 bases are TGTGCCATCAGTGAGGACAGGGAAATTCAGCCCCAGCATTTT.

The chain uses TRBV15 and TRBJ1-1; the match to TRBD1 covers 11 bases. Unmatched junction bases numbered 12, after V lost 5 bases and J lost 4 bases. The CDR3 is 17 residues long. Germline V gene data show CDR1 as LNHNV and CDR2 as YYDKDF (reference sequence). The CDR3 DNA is TGTGCCACCAGCGAAGTAGGACAGGGGGCGTTGGGCACTGAAGCTTTCTTT. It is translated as CATSEVGQGALGTEAFF.